This T cell receptor (beta chain) was recovered during a study of post-analysis software for immune sequencing data. Turning to the study itself: Relapsing-remitting, secondary progressive and progressive-relapsing multiple sclerosis were all included among the disease courses. Overall study results and limits: Under F measure analysis, samples from one preparation batch co-clustered strongly. Normalized Chao1 diversity was significantly lower in multiple sclerosis patients than in controls.

Researchers reported that TCR beta cDNA libraries carried unique molecular identifiers. When about 0.95 to 10 million T cells were used, they gave hundreds of thousands of cDNA molecules. TCRdb analysed the PCR reads with MiXCR anew, one entry per CDR3 protein. The table has 500,000 to 600,000 distinct CDR3 sequences, 44% seen once; the top ten hold under 2%. This clonotype was counted only a few times. Its antigen remains unknown. The sequencing input was blood. The sequence came from a girl between 10 and 17 years old with multiple sclerosis.

The DNA of the CDR3 is TGCGCCAGCAGCCAAGATCAGGCAGGGGGCTATGGCTACACCTTC. Its protein product is CASSQDQAGGYGYTF. The V and J genes are TRBV4-1 and TRBJ1-2; 7 bases fit TRBD1. There are 15 residues in the CDR3. Germline lookup yields CDR1 MGHRA and CDR2 YSYEKL. The trim removed 0 bases at V and 4 bases at J, leaving 5 bases unmatched.